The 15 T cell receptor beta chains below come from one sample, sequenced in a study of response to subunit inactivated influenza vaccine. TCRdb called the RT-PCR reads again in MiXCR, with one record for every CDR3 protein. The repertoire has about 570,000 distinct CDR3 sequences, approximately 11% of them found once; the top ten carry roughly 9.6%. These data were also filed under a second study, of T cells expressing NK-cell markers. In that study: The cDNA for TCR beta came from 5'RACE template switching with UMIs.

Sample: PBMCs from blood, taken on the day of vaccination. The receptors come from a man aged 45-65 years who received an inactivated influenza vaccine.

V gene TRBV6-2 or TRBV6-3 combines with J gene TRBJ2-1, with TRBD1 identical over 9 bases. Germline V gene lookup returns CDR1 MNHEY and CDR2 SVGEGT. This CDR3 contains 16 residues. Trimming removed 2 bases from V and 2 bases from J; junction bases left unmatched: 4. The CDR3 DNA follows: TGTGCCAGCAGTTACAGCGGACAGGGGCCCTACAATGAGCAGTTCTTC. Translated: CASSYSGQGPYNEQFF.

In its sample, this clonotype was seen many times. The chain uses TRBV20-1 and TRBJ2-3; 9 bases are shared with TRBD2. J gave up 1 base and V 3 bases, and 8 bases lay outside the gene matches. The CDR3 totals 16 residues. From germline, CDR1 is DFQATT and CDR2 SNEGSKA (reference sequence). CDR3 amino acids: CSARSLSGGGTDTQYF. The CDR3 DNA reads TGCAGTGCTAGGTCACTTAGCGGGGGCGGCACAGATACGCAGTATTTT.

CDR3: CASSSGTGLATDTQYF. CDR3 DNA: TGTGCCAGCAGCTCGGGGACAGGGTTGGCAACAGATACGCAGTATTTT. The J gene is TRBJ2-3, the V gene TRBV7-9; 9 bases map to TRBD1. Trimming cost V 4 bases and J 3 bases; bases outside gene matches: 8. This CDR3 spans 16 amino acids. From germline, CDR1 is SEHNR and CDR2 FQNEAQ (reference sequence). Full variable domain (rest looked up from reference TRBV7-9 and TRBJ2-3): DTGVSQNPRHKITKRGQNVTFRCDPISEHNRLYWYRQTLGQGPEFLTYFQNEAQLEKSRLLSDRFSAERPKGSFSTLEIQRTEQGDSAMYLCASSSGTGLATDTQYFGPGTRLTVL.

This chain's CDR3 is CATQNTVAGVSYNEQFF. The CDR3 DNA sequence: TGTGCCACCCAAAATACAGTAGCGGGGGTCTCCTACAATGAGCAGTTCTTC. The chain carries TRBV27 and TRBJ2-1, with 9 positions matching TRBD2. V was clipped by 10 bases and J by 0 bases; unmatched bases: 13. Germline CDR1 reads MNHEY; CDR2 reads SMNVEV (reference sequence). CDR3 length: 17 residues.

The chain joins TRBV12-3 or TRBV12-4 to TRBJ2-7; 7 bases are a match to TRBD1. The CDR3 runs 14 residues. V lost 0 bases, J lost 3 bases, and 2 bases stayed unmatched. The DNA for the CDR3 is TGTGCCAGCAGTTTAGCAGGACAGGTCTACGAGCAGTACTTC. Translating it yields CASSLAGQVYEQYF.

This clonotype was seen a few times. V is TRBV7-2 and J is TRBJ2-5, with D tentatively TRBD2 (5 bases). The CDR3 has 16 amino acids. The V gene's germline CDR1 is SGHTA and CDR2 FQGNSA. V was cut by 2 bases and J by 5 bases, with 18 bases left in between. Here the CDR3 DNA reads TGTGCCAGCAGCTTAATACCTAGCAGGAGAGTGGAGACCCAGTACTTC. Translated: CASSLIPSRRVETQYF.

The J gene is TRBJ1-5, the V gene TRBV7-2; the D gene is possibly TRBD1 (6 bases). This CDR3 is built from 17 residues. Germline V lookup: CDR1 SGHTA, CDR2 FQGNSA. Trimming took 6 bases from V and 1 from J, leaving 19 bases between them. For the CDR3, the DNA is TGTGCCAGCAGTCCCCCGGGGGGCGGATCGAGCAATCAGCCCCAGCATTTT. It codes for CASSPPGGGSSNQPQHF.

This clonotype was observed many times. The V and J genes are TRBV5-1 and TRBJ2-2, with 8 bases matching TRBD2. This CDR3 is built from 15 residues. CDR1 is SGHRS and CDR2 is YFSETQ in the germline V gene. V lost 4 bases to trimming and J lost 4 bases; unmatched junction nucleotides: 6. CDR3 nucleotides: TGCGCCAGCAGCCCGGGACTAGGGGGCACCGGGGAGCTGTTTTTT. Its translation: CASSPGLGGTGELFF.

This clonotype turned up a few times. CDR3 protein: CSARLAGGPQNIQYF. CDR3 nucleotide sequence: TGCAGTGCTAGATTAGCGGGGGGGCCCCAAAACATTCAGTACTTC. The chain carries TRBV20-1 and TRBJ2-4; 11 bases align to TRBD2. The CDR3 is made up of 15 amino acids. Per the germline V gene, CDR1 is DFQATT and CDR2 is SNEGSKA (reference sequence). J was trimmed by 5 bases and V by 2 bases; bases with no gene match: 5.

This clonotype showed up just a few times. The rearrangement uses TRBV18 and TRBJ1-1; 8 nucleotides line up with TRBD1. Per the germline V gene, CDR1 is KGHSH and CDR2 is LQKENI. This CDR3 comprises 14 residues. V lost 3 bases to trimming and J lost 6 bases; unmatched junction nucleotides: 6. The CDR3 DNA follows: TGTGCCAGCTCACCCGCAGGGGGCTTCGCTGAAGCTTTCTTT. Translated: CASSPAGGFAEAFF.

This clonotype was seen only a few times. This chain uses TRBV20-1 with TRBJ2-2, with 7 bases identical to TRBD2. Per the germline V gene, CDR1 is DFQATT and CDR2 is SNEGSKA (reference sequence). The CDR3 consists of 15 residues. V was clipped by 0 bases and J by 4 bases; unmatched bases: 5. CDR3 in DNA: TGCAGTGCTAGAGATCGGACTAGAGTCACCGGGGAGCTGTTTTTT. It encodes CSARDRTRVTGELFF.

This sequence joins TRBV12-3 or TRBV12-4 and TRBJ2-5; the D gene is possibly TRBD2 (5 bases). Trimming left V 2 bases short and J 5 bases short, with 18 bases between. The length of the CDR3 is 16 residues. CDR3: CASSLSSRGPGETQYF. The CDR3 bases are TGTGCCAGCAGTTTATCCTCACGGGGTCCGGGGGAGACCCAGTACTTC.

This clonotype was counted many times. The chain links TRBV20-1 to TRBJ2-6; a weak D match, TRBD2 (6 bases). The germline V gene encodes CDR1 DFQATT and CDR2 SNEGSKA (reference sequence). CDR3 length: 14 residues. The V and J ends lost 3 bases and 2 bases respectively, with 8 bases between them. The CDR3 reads CSASGGAGANVLTF. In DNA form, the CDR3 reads TGCAGTGCTAGTGGAGGGGCTGGGGCCAACGTCCTGACTTTC.

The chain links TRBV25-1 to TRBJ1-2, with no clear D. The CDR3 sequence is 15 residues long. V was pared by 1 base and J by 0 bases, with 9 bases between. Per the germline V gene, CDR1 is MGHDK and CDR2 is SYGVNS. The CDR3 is CASSEFRGSNYGYTF. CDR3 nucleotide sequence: TGTGCCAGCAGTGAATTCAGAGGGTCTAACTATGGCTACACCTTC.

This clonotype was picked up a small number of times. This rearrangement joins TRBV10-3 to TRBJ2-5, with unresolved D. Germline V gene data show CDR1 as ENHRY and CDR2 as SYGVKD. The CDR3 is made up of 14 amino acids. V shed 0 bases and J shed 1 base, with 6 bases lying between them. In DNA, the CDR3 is TGTGCCATCAGTGAGTCAGACGGCCAAGAGACCCAGTACTTC. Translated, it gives CAISESDGQETQYF.